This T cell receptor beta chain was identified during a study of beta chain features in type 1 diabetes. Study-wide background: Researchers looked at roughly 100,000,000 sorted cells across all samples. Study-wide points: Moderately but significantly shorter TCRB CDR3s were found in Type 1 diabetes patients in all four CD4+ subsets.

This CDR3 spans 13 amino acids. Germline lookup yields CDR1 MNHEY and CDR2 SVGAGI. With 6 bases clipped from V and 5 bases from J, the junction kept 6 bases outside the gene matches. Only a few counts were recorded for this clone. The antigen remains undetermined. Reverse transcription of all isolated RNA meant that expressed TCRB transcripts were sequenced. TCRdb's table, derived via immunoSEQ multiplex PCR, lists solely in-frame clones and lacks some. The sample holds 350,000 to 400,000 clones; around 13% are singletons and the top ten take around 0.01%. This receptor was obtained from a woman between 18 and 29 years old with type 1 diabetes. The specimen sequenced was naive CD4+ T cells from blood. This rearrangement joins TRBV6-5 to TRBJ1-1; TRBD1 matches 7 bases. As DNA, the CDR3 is TGTGCCAGCAGGACAGGGTTGGGGACTGAAGCTTTCTTT. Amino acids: CASRTGLGTEAFF.